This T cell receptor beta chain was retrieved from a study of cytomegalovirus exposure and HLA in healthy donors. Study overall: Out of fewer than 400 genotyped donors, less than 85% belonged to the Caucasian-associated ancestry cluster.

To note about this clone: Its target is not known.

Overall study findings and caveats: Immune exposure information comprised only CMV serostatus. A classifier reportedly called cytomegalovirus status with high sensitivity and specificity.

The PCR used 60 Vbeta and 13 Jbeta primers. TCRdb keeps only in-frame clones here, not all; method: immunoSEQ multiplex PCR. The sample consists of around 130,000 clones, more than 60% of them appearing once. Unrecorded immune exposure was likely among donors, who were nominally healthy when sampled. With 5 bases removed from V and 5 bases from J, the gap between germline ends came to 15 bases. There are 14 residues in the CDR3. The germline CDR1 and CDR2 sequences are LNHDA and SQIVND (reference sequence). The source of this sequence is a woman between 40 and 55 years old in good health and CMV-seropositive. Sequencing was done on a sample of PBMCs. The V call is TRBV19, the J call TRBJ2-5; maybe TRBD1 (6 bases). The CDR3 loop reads CASSLVGAGETQYF. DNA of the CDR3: TGTGCCAGTAGTCTTGTGGGGGCCGGGGAGACCCAGTACTTC.